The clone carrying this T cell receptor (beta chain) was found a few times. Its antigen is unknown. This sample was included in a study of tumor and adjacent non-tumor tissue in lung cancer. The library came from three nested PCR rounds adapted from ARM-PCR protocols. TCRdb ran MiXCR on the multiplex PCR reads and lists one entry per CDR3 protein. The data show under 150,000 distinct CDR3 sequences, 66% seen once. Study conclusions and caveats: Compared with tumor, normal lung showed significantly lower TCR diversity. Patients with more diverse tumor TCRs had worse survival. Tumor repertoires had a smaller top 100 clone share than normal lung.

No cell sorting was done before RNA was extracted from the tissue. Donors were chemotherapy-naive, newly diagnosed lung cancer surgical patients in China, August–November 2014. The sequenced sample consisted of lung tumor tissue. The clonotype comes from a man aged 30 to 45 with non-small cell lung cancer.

CDR3 region: CASSYPGLAGGNGELFF. For the CDR3, the DNA is TGTGCCAGCAGTTACCCTGGACTAGCGGGAGGGAACGGGGAGCTGTTTTTT. This rearrangement joins TRBV6-6 to TRBJ2-2; TRBD2 matches 15 bases. The germline V gene encodes CDR1 MNHNY and CDR2 SVGAGI (reference sequence). The V and J ends lost 2 bases and 7 bases, in that order; junction bases with no gene match: 5. CDR3 size: 17 residues.